The 23 T cell receptor beta chains below come from one sample, sequenced in a study of CD8 T cells in ankylosing spondylitis. No antigen has been identified for these receptors. TCRdb independently ran MiXCR on the 5' RACE reads; one entry per CDR3 protein. The sample lists hundreds of thousands of distinct CDR3 sequences, about 25% occurring once. General observations from the study: A TCR beta motif of 7 or 8 highly homologous variants appeared characteristic of ankylosing spondylitis blood.

The sequenced sample was blood, either unsorted or a sorted T cell fraction (not recorded which). The receptors stem from a male donor with ankylosing spondylitis.

Only a few counts were recorded for this clonotype. The J gene is TRBJ1-1, the V gene TRBV5-1; maybe TRBD1 (5 bases). The CDR3 consists of 14 residues. V was pared by 3 bases and J by 2 bases, with 11 bases between. The V gene's germline CDR1 is SGHRS and CDR2 YFSETQ. Here the CDR3 reads CASSWGDRNTEAFF. The CDR3 region has the DNA TGCGCCAGCAGCTGGGGCGACAGAAACACTGAAGCTTTCTTT.

This sequence joins TRBV25-1 and TRBJ1-1; D not resolved. This CDR3 has 12 amino acids. V was cut by 0 bases and J by 13 bases, with 12 bases left in between. Germline CDR1 and CDR2: MGHDK and SYGVNS. This CDR3 is CASSEYRQGIFF. The CDR3 bases are TGTGCCAGCAGTGAATATAGACAAGGAATTTTCTTT. Full variable domain (outside the CDR3, taken from reference TRBV25-1 and TRBJ1-1): EADIYQTPRYLVIGTGKKITLECSQTMGHDKMYWYQQDPGMELHLIHYSYGVNSTEKGDLSSESTVSRIRTEHFPLTLESARPSHTSQYLCASSEYRQGIFFGQGTRLTVV.

The table lists this clonotype with a few counts. V gene TRBV20-1 combines with J gene TRBJ1-1; 7 bases agree with TRBD1. The CDR3 contains 14 residues. The germline CDR1 and CDR2 sequences are DFQATT and SNEGSKA (reference sequence). The junction had 4 bases not matched to a gene; V was cut back by 3 bases and J by 0 bases. The CDR3 protein is CSARGQLMNTEAFF. The CDR3 DNA reads TGCAGTGCTAGGGGACAGCTTATGAACACTGAAGCTTTCTTT.

The rearrangement links TRBV15 to TRBJ1-5; TRBD1 might be the D (5 bases). The length of the CDR3 is 15 residues. V gave up 1 base and J gave up 2 bases, with 9 bases separating them. CDR1 and CDR2 from the germline V gene are LNHNV and YYDKDF (reference sequence). Written as DNA, the CDR3 is TGTGCCACCAGCAGAGCTGGGGCTGGCAATCAGCCCCAGCATTTT. This sequence encodes CATSRAGAGNQPQHF.

The V call is TRBV9, the J call TRBJ2-2; TRBD2 matches at 12 bases. Trimming removed 2 bases from V and 6 bases from J; junction bases left unmatched: 5. Germline CDR1 is SGDLS and CDR2 is YYNGEE. The CDR3 extends over 16 amino acids. CDR3 nucleotide sequence: TGTGCCAGCAGCGTCCGACTAGCGGGAGTCGCCGGGGAGCTGTTTTTT. It encodes CASSVRLAGVAGELFF.

This clonotype came up a few times. This chain joins TRBV20-1 and TRBJ1-2, with unresolved D. The CDR3 covers 13 residues. Trimming stripped 2 bases from V and 1 base from J, with 8 bases between. Germline CDR1 reads DFQATT; CDR2 reads SNEGSKA (reference sequence). The CDR3 spells CSARRAVNYGYTF. The DNA for the CDR3 is TGCAGTGCTAGAAGGGCAGTTAACTATGGCTACACCTTC.

This chain links TRBV7-9 with TRBJ2-3, with 9 bases fitting TRBD1. Germline CDR1 SEHNR, CDR2 FQNEAQ (reference sequence). V shed 4 bases, J shed 3 bases, and the junction held 8 bases outside the gene matches. CDR3 length: 16 amino acids. This chain's CDR3 is CASSYPTGGETDTQYF. CDR3 coding DNA: TGTGCCAGCAGCTACCCGACAGGGGGGGAGACAGATACGCAGTATTTT.

This clonotype was counted a few times. CDR3 region: CASSLGRRAKNIQYF. The DNA of the CDR3 is TGTGCCAGCAGTTTAGGGAGGAGGGCCAAAAACATTCAGTACTTC. V and J are TRBV12-3 or TRBV12-4 and TRBJ2-4; D possibly corresponds to TRBD2 (5 bases). This CDR3 has 15 amino acids. Trimming removed 1 base at V and 1 base at J, with 8 bases between.

This clonotype was seen only a few times. The chain employs TRBV28 and TRBJ1-5; D call uncertain. Trimming stripped 6 bases from V and 2 bases from J, with 11 bases between. Per germline, CDR1 MDHEN and CDR2 SYDVKM. The CDR3 loop spans 14 amino acids. CDR3 region: CASSPYYGNQPQHF. The CDR3, as DNA: TGTGCCAGCAGCCCATATTATGGCAATCAGCCCCAGCATTTT.

Only a few counts were recorded for this clonotype. The V and J genes are TRBV7-8 and TRBJ2-1; the D is unclear. Trimming took 5 bases from V and 8 from J, leaving 13 bases between them. The length of the CDR3 is 13 residues. Germline V CDR1 and CDR2: SGHVS, FQNEAQ. The CDR3 is CASSARLVDEQFF. The CDR3 DNA is TGTGCCAGCAGCGCTCGACTGGTTGATGAGCAGTTCTTC.

The chain has TRBV11-2 and TRBJ2-5, with D hard to call. Germline CDR1 is SGHAT and CDR2 is FQNNGV. V was cut by 2 bases and J by 5 bases, with 9 bases left in between. The length of the CDR3 is 13 residues. The CDR3 sequence: CASSLNTEETQYF. CDR3 nucleotide sequence: TGTGCCAGCAGCTTAAATACGGAGGAGACCCAGTACTTC.

This clonotype was recorded a few times. This rearrangement joins TRBV20-1 to TRBJ2-2; D is possibly TRBD1 or TRBD2 (5 bases each). Germline assignment: CDR1 DFQATT and CDR2 SNEGSKA (reference sequence). Trimming took off 6 bases at V and 4 bases at J, with 18 bases between the two ends. This CDR3 has 15 residues. CDR3: CSALRGPRRTGELFF. In nucleotides, the CDR3 is TGCAGTGCCCTCCGGGGACCCCGGCGCACCGGGGAGCTGTTTTTT.

The chain has TRBV7-9 and TRBJ2-1; TRBD2 aligns across 9 bases. Germline loops: CDR1 SEHNR, CDR2 FQNEAQ (reference sequence). This CDR3 region has 15 residues. V trimming: 5 bases; J trimming: 0 bases; junction bases outside the gene matches: 2. In nucleotides, the CDR3 is TGTGCCAGCAGCAATAGCGGGGGCTCCTACAATGAGCAGTTCTTC. Amino acid sequence: CASSNSGGSYNEQFF.

This sequence joins TRBV29-1 and TRBJ1-5, with D maybe TRBD1 (6 bases). CDR3 length equals 13 residues. The V gene lost 7 bases and the J gene lost 7 bases, with 17 bases spanning the gap. Per the germline V gene, CDR1 is SQVTM and CDR2 is ANQGSEA. The CDR3, as DNA: TGCAGCGGGGGTGGAGGGGGTGGCCAGCCCCAGCATTTT. Encoded protein: CSGGGGGGQPQHF.

The chain combines TRBV6-2 or TRBV6-3 with TRBJ2-7; D possibly uses TRBD1 or TRBD2 (5 bases each). The V and J ends lost 5 bases and 4 bases respectively, with 9 bases between them. CDR3 length equals 12 residues. Germline V gives CDR1 MNHEY, CDR2 SVGEGT. The CDR3 reads CASSMRGYEQYV. For the CDR3, the DNA is TGTGCCAGCAGTATGAGGGGTTACGAGCAGTACGTC.

This clonotype showed up just a few times. The genes are TRBV6-5 and TRBJ2-3; tentatively, D is TRBD1 (5 bases). Germline values: CDR1 MNHEY, CDR2 SVGAGI. V lost 10 bases, J lost 4 bases, and 9 bases lay in between. CDR3 length: 11 residues. CDR3 DNA: TGTGCCACCCTCAGGGCAGATACGCAGTATTTT. Translation: CATLRADTQYF.

The rearrangement joins TRBV15 to TRBJ2-2, with D perhaps TRBD1 (6 bases). Between the trimmed V and J ends, which lost 3 bases and 5 bases, there was a span of 13 bases. CDR3 size: 15 residues. The germline gives CDR1 LNHNV, CDR2 YYDKDF (reference sequence). The CDR3 is CATSRDQGRTGELFF. The CDR3 nucleotides read TGTGCCACCAGCAGGGACCAGGGGCGGACCGGGGAGCTGTTTTTT.

This chain joins TRBV12-3 or TRBV12-4 and TRBJ2-5; 7 nucleotides line up with TRBD2. The V segment lost 3 bases and the J segment 3 bases; nucleotides outside the gene matches: 4. The CDR3 contains 14 residues. The CDR3 sequence: CASSFRTREETQYF. CDR3 DNA sequence: TGTGCCAGCAGTTTTAGGACTAGAGAAGAGACCCAGTACTTC.

Only a few counts were recorded for this clonotype. This rearrangement joins TRBV28 to TRBJ2-3; TRBD2 aligns across 9 bases. This CDR3 is 18 amino acids long. With 2 bases clipped from V and 2 bases from J, the junction kept 11 bases outside the gene matches. Germline V lookup: CDR1 MDHEN, CDR2 SYDVKM. The DNA for the CDR3 is TGTGCCAGCAGTTTAAGGGGGGGTATAGCGGGAGTCACAGATACGCAGTATTTT. Protein product: CASSLRGGIAGVTDTQYF.

In its sample, this clonotype was seen a few times. The chain recombines TRBV24-1 with TRBJ2-1, with TRBD1 matching over 7 bases. The CDR3 extends over 17 amino acids. Germline V lookup: CDR1 KGHDR, CDR2 SFDVKD. V was pared by 4 bases and J by 8 bases, with 16 bases of the junction left unmatched. The CDR3 loop is CATSDPTVRDRDHEQFF. CDR3 nucleotides: TGTGCCACCAGTGACCCGACGGTCCGAGACAGGGATCATGAGCAGTTCTTC.

The chain links TRBV12-3 or TRBV12-4 to TRBJ1-5; the D gene is possibly TRBD1 (5 bases). Deletions cut 6 bases from V and 4 bases from J, with 16 bases between. There are 15 residues in the CDR3. The CDR3 nucleotides are TGTGCCAGCAGCAAAGCGGGGGGGAGGAATCAGCCCCAGCATTTT. Protein: CASSKAGGRNQPQHF.

The chain links TRBV29-1 to TRBJ1-2; TRBD1 matches at 8 bases. The germline V gene has CDR1 SQVTM and CDR2 ANQGSEA. The V segment lost 5 bases and the J segment 12 bases; nucleotides outside the gene matches: 14. The CDR3 totals 13 residues. The CDR3 region is CSVKGTGGGGHTF. The CDR3 DNA is TGCAGCGTTAAGGGGACAGGTGGAGGAGGCCACACCTTC.

The chain uses TRBV29-1 and TRBJ2-3; D call uncertain. The germline V and J ends were trimmed by 0 bases and 4 bases, with 14 bases remaining between them. In germline, CDR1 is SQVTM, CDR2 ANQGSEA. The CDR3 sequence is 15 residues long. The DNA of the CDR3 is TGCAGCGTTGAAGATTTTCGGCACCAGGCAGATACGCAGTATTTT. Protein sequence: CSVEDFRHQADTQYF.